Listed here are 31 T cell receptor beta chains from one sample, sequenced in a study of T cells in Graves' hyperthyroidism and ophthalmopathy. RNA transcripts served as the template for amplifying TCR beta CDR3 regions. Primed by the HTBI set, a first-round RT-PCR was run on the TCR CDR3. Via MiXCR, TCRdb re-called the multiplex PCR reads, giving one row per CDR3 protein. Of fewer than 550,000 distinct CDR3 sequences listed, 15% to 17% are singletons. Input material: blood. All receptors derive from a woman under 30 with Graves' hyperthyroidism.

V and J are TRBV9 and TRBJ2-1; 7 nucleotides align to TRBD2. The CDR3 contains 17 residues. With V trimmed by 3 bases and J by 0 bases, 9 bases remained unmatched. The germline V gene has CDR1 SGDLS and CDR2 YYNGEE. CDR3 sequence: CASSAGGAASSYNEQFF. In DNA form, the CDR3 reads TGTGCCAGCAGCGCGGGGGGAGCCGCGAGCTCCTACAATGAGCAGTTCTTC.

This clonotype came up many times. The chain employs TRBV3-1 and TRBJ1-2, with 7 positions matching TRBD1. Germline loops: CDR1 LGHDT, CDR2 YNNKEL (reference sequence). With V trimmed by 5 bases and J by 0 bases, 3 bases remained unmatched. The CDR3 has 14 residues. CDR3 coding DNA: TGTGCCAGCAGCGGAGACAGGGCTAACTATGGCTACACCTTC. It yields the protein CASSGDRANYGYTF.

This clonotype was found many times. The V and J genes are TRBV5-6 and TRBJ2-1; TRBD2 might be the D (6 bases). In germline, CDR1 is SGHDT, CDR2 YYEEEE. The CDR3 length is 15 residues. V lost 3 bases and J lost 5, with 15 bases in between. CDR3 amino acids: CASSWGGGWDNEQFF. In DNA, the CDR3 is TGTGCCAGCAGCTGGGGAGGAGGATGGGACAATGAGCAGTTCTTC.

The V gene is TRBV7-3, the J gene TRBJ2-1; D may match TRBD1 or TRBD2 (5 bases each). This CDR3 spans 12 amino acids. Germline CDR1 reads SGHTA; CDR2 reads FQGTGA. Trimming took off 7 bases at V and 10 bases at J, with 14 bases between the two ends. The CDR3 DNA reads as TGTGCCAGCAAGCTCCTGGGGGACGAGCAGTTCTTC. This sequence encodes CASKLLGDEQFF.

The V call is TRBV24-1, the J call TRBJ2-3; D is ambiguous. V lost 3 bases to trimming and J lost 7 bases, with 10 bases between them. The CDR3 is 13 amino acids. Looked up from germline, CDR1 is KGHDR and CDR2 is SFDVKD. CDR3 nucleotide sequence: TGTGCCACCAGTGATCCCTGGGGTAATACGCAGTATTTT. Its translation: CATSDPWGNTQYF.

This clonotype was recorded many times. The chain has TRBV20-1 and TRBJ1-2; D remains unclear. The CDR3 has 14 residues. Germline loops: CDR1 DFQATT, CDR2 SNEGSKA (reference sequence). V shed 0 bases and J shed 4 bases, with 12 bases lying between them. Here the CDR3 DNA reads TGCAGTGCTAGAGACCCCCGGGTAGGCTATGGCTACACCTTC. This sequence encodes CSARDPRVGYGYTF.

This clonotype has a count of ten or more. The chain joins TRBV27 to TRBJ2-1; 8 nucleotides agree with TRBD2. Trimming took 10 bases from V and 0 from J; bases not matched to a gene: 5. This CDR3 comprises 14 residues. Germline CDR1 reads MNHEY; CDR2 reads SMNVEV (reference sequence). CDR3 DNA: TGTGCCACCGGGCGGGGGGCCTCCTACAATGAGCAGTTCTTC. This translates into CATGRGASYNEQFF.

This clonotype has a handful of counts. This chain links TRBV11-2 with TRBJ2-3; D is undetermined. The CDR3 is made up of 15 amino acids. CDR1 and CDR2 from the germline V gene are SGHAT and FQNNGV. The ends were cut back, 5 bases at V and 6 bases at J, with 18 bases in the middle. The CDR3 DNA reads TGTGCCAGCAGCCCAACTCCACCTATGGTGGATACGCAGTATTTT. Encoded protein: CASSPTPPMVDTQYF.

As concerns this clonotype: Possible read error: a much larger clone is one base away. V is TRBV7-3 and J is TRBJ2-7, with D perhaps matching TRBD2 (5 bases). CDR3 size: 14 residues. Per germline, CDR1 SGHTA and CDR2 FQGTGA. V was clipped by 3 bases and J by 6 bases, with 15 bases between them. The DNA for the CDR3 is TGTGCCAGCAGCTTCGGACTTGCCCCCTGCGAGCAGTACTTC. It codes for CASSFGLAPCEQYF.

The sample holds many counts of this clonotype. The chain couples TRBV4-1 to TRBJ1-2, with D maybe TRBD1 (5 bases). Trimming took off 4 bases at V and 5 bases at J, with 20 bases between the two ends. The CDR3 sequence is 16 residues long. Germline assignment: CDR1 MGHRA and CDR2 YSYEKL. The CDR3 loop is CASSPQAGDLIYGYTF. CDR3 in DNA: TGCGCCAGCAGCCCCCAAGCGGGGGACCTTATTTATGGCTACACCTTC.

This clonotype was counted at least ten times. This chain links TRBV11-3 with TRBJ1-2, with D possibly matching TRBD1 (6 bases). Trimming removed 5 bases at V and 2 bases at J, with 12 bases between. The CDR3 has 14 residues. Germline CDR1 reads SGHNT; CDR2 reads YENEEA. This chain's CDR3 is CASSGITGNYGYTF. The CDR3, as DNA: TGTGCCAGCAGCGGAATAACAGGGAACTATGGCTACACCTTC. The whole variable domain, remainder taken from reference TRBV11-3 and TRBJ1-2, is EAGVVQSPRYKIIEKKQPVAFWCNPISGHNTLYWYLQNLGQGPELLIRYENEEAVDDSQLPKDRFSAERLKGVDSTLKIQPAELGDSAVYLCASSGITGNYGYTFGSGTRLTVV.

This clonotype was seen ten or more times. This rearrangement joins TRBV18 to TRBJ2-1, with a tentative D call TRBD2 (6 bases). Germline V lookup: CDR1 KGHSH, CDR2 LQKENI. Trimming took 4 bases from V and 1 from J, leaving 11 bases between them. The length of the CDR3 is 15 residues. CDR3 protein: CASSLSEGSYNEQFF. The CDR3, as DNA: TGTGCCAGCTCACTATCGGAGGGTTCCTACAATGAGCAGTTCTTC.

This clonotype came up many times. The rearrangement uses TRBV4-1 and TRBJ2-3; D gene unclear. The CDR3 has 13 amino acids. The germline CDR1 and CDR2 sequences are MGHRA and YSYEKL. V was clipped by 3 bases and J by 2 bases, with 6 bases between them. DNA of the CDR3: TGCGCCAGCAGCCAGTTCTACACAGATACGCAGTATTTT. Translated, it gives CASSQFYTDTQYF.

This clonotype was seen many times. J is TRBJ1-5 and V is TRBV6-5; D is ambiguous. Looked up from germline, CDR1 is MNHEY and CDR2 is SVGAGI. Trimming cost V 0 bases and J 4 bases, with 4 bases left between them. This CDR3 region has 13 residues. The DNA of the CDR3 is TGTGCCAGCAGTTACTCGTCTAATCAGCCCCAGCATTTT. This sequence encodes CASSYSSNQPQHF.

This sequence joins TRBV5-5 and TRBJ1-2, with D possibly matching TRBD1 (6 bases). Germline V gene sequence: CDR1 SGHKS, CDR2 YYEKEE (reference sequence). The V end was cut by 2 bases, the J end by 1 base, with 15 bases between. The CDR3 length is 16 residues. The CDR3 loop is CASSLQGKSHNYGYTF. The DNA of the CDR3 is TGTGCCAGCAGCTTACAGGGAAAGAGCCATAACTATGGCTACACCTTC.

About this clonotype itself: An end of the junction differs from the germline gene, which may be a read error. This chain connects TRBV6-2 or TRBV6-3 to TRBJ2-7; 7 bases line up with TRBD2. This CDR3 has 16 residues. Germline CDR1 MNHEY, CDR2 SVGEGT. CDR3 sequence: CASSNPTSGAIYGQYF. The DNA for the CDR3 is TGTGCCAGCAGCAACCCGACGAGCGGGGCGATCTACGGGCAGTACTTC.

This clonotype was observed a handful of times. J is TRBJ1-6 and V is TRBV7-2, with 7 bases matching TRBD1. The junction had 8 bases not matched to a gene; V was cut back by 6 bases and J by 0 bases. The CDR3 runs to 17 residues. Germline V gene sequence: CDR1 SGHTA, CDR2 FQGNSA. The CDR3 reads CASSNRQGVSYNSPLHF. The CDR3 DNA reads TGTGCCAGCAGTAATCGGCAGGGGGTCTCCTATAATTCACCCCTCCACTTT.

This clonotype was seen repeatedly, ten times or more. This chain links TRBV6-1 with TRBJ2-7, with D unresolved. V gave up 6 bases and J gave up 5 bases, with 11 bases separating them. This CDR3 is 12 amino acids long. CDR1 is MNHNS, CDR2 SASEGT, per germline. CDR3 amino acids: CASRNKRNEQYF. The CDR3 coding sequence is TGTGCCAGCAGAAATAAGAGAAACGAGCAGTACTTC.

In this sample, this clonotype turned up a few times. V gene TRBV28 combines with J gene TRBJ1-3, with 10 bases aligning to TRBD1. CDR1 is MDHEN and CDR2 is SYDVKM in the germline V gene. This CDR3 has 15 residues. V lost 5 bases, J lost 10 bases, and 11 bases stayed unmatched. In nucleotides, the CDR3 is TGTGCCAGCAGTCATCCGGGACAGGGGTTCGGGACCATATATTTT. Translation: CASSHPGQGFGTIYF.

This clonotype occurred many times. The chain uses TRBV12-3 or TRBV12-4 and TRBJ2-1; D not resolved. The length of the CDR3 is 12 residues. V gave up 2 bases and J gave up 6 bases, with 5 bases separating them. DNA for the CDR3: TGTGCCAGCAGTTTAAGCGTCAATGAGCAGTTCTTC. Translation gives CASSLSVNEQFF.

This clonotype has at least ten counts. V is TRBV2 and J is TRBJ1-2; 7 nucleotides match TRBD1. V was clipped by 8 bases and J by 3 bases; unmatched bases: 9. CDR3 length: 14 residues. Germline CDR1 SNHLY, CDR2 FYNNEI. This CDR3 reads CASRRDRDHYGYTF. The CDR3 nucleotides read TGTGCCAGCCGCCGGGACAGAGACCACTATGGCTACACCTTC.

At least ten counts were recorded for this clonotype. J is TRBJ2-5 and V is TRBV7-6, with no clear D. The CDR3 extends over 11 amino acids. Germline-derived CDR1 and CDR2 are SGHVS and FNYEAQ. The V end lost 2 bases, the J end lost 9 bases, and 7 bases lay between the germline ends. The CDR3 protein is CASSLQAAQYF. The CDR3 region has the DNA TGTGCCAGCAGCTTACAGGCGGCCCAGTACTTC.

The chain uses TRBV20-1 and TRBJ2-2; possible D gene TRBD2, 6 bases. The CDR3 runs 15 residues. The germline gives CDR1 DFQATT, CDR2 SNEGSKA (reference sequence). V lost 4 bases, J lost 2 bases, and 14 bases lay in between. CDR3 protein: CSAILPGLNTGELFF. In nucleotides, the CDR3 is TGCAGTGCTATACTACCCGGACTAAACACCGGGGAGCTGTTTTTT.

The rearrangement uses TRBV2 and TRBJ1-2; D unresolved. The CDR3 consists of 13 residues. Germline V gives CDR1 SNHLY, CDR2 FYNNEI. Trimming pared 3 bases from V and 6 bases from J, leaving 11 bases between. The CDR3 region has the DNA TGTGCCAGCAGTGAGGTGCGGTCGGATGGCTACACCTTC. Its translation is CASSEVRSDGYTF.

The CDR3 coding sequence is TGCGCCAGCAGCTTGGATTTTGGACGCGCAGATACGCAGTATTTT. Amino acids: CASSLDFGRADTQYF. This chain links TRBV5-1 with TRBJ2-3; D is undetermined. Germline CDR1 and CDR2: SGHRS and YFSETQ. The V and J ends lost 0 bases and 4 bases respectively, with 12 bases between them. The CDR3 totals 15 residues.

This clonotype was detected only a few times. The CDR3 DNA reads as TGTGCCAGCGGGCGGGGCCGAGATACGCAGTATTTT. The encoded protein is CASGRGRDTQYF. J is TRBJ2-3 and V is TRBV6-2 or TRBV6-3, with a tentative D call TRBD2 (6 bases). Germline V gene data show CDR1 as MNHEY and CDR2 as SVGEGT. The V end lost 8 bases, the J end lost 5 bases, and 11 bases lay between the germline ends. The CDR3 runs 12 residues.

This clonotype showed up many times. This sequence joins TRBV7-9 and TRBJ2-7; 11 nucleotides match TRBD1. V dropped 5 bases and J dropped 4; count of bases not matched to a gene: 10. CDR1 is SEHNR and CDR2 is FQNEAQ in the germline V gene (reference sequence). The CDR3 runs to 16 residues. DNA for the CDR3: TGTGCCAGCAGCCCGAGCGGGACAGGGGGGGGGTACGAGCAGTACTTC. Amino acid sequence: CASSPSGTGGGYEQYF.

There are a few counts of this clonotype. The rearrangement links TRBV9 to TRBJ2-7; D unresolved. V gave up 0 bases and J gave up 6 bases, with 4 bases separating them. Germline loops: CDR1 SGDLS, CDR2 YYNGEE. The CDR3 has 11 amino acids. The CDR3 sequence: CASSVEPEQYF. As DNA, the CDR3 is TGTGCCAGCAGCGTAGAACCCGAGCAGTACTTC. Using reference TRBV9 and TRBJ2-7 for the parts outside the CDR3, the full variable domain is DSGVTQTPKHLITATGQRVTLRCSPRSGDLSVYWYQQSLDQGLQFLIQYYNGEERAKGNILERFSAQQFPDLHSELNLSSLELGDSALYFCASSVEPEQYFGPGTRLTVT.

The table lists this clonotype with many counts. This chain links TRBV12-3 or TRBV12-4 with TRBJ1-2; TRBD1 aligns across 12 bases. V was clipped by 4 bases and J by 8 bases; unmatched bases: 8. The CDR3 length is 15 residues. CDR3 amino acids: CASSSGGQGARGYTF. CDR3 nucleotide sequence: TGTGCCAGCAGTTCCGGGGGACAGGGGGCACGAGGCTACACCTTC.

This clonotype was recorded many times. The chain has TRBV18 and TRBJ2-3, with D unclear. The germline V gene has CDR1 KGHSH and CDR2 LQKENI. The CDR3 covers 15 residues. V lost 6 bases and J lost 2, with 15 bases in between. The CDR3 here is CASSPADSNTDTQYF. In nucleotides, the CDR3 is TGTGCCAGCTCCCCGGCAGATTCGAACACAGATACGCAGTATTTT. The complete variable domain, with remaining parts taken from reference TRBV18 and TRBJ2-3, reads NAGVMQNPRHLVRRRGQEARLRCSPMKGHSHVYWYRQLPEEGLKFMVYLQKENIIDESGMPKERFSAEFPKEGPSILRIQQVVRGDSAAYFCASSPADSNTDTQYFGPGTRLTVL.

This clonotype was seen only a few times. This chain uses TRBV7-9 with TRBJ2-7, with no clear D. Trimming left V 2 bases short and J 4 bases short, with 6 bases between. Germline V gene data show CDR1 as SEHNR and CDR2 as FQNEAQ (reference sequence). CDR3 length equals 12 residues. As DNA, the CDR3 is TGTGCCAGCAGCTTAAATACATACGAGCAGTACTTC. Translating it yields CASSLNTYEQYF.